The 16 T cell receptor beta chains presented below share a single source sample, sequenced in a study of shared clonotypes between healthy human individuals. The assay was immunoSEQ multiplex PCR, and TCRdb's table has in-frame clones only and misses some. This table has approximately 620,000 clones, roughly 97% appearing once. The sample comprised naive CD4+ T cells sorted from blood. Subset described: CD45RA+ positively selected. These receptors were taken from a woman in her 30s in good health.

The J gene is TRBJ1-5, the V gene TRBV5-1, with D tentatively TRBD1 (5 bases). This CDR3 has 15 amino acids. CDR1 is SGHRS, CDR2 YFSETQ, per germline. V was trimmed by 0 bases and J by 1 base, leaving 8 bases between them. The CDR3 DNA is TGCGCCAGCAGCTTGGCAGGGTGGAGCAATCAGCCCCAGCATTTT. This gives the protein CASSLAGWSNQPQHF.

V is TRBV5-1 and J is TRBJ2-3, with 9 bases matching TRBD2. Germline V lookup: CDR1 SGHRS, CDR2 YFSETQ. The trim removed 4 bases at V and 6 bases at J, leaving 18 bases unmatched. The CDR3 totals 18 residues. As DNA, the CDR3 is TGCGCCAGCAGCACCACACGGACTAGCGCCAGGGTTTGGGATACGCAGTATTTT. Residues: CASSTTRTSARVWDTQYF.

The chain has TRBV5-5 and TRBJ1-5; 11 bases fit TRBD1. The CDR3 has 15 residues. After removal of 6 bases from V and 4 bases from J, the junction contained 6 bases not matched to a gene. CDR1 SGHKS and CDR2 YYEKEE come from the germline V gene (reference sequence). The CDR3 nucleotides are TGTGCCAGCAATTCCGGGACAGGGGGTAATCAGCCCCAGCATTTT. It encodes CASNSGTGGNQPQHF.

This rearrangement joins TRBV10-3 to TRBJ2-1; TRBD1 is a possible D gene (5 bases). Trimming left V 4 bases short and J 8 bases short, with 9 bases between. Germline V CDR1 and CDR2: ENHRY, SYGVKD. The CDR3 contains 12 residues. This CDR3 reads CAISADSDEQFF. The DNA of the CDR3 is TGTGCCATCAGTGCCGACAGTGATGAGCAGTTCTTC.

The rearrangement links TRBV5-4 to TRBJ1-2, with D possibly matching TRBD1 (6 bases). Germline CDR1 SGHNT, CDR2 YYREEE (reference sequence). Trimming pared 0 bases from V and 2 bases from J, leaving 14 bases between. CDR3 length equals 16 residues. The CDR3 DNA reads as TGTGCCAGCAGCTTGGGTGTCGGACAGACGAACTATGGCTACACCTTC. It yields the protein CASSLGVGQTNYGYTF.

The V call is TRBV7-9, the J call TRBJ1-1, with no clear D. With 5 bases removed from V and 1 base from J, the gap between germline ends came to 5 bases. Germline values: CDR1 SEHNR, CDR2 FQNEAQ (reference sequence). The CDR3 is 12 residues long. The CDR3 bases are TGTGCCAGCAGCAGGAGGAACACTGAAGCTTTCTTT. Its protein is CASSRRNTEAFF. The whole variable domain, remainder taken from reference TRBV7-9 and TRBJ1-1, is DTGVSQNPRHKITKRGQNVTFRCDPISEHNRLYWYRQTLGQGPEFLTYFQNEAQLEKSRLLSDRFSAERPKGSFSTLEIQRTEQGDSAMYLCASSRRNTEAFFGQGTRLTVV.

The rearrangement uses TRBV30 and TRBJ1-1; D is ambiguous. Trimming cost V 0 bases and J 0 bases, with 8 bases left between them. The CDR3 spans 14 residues. The germline V gene encodes CDR1 GTSNPN and CDR2 SVGIG (reference sequence). The CDR3 DNA sequence: TGTGCCTGGAGTGTAGCCGGCATGAACACTGAAGCTTTCTTT. Translation gives CAWSVAGMNTEAFF.

In the case of this clone: Other DNA sequences in the same sample also yield this CDR3. The rearrangement joins TRBV28 to TRBJ1-2, with a weak D call TRBD1 (5 bases). Germline V gene lookup returns CDR1 MDHEN and CDR2 SYDVKM. Trimming took 5 bases from V and 5 from J, leaving 9 bases between them. The length of the CDR3 is 12 residues. The chain's CDR3 is CASSGGVYGYTF. CDR3 in DNA: TGTGCCAGCAGTGGAGGGGTATATGGCTACACCTTC.

The chain employs TRBV19 and TRBJ2-1; D gene ambiguous. Trimming removed 3 bases from V and 6 bases from J, with 15 bases in between. The CDR3 has 15 residues. From germline, CDR1 is LNHDA and CDR2 SQIVND (reference sequence). The CDR3 region is CASSITSRRSNEQFF. DNA for the CDR3: TGTGCCAGTAGTATTACCAGCCGTCGTTCCAATGAGCAGTTCTTC.

V usage is TRBV5-4 and J usage is TRBJ2-3, with D unclear. Trimming removed 2 bases at V and 1 base at J, with 8 bases between. Germline assignment: CDR1 SGHNT and CDR2 YYREEE (reference sequence). The CDR3 is made up of 14 amino acids. The chain's CDR3 is CASSFTLGTDTQYF. The CDR3 nucleotides read TGTGCCAGCAGCTTCACCCTCGGCACAGATACGCAGTATTTT.

This clone was detected once. This chain connects TRBV12-5 to TRBJ2-1; 9 positions match TRBD2. Per germline, CDR1 LGHNT and CDR2 FRNRAP. Trimming cost V 6 bases and J 0 bases; bases outside gene matches: 9. This CDR3 spans 17 amino acids. In DNA form, the CDR3 reads TGTGCTAGTGGCAACCTATTTAGCGGGAGCTCCTACAATGAGCAGTTCTTC. This gives the protein CASGNLFSGSSYNEQFF.

CDR3 coding DNA: TGTGCCTGGAGTCCTGATGGCAGGGGAAATTCACCCCTCCACTTT. As protein: CAWSPDGRGNSPLHF. J is TRBJ1-6 and V is TRBV30; D might be TRBD1 (6 bases). The V and J ends lost 2 bases and 7 bases respectively, with 15 bases between them. Germline assignment: CDR1 GTSNPN and CDR2 SVGIG (reference sequence). The CDR3 has 15 amino acids.

The V and J genes are TRBV28 and TRBJ1-4; the match to TRBD1 covers 7 bases. From germline, CDR1 is MDHEN and CDR2 SYDVKM. With V trimmed by 5 bases and J by 6 bases, 9 bases remained unmatched. The CDR3 loop spans 15 amino acids. This chain's CDR3 is CASSPLTGQYEKLFF. The CDR3 DNA reads TGTGCCAGCAGTCCCCTGACAGGGCAGTATGAAAAACTGTTTTTT. Drawing the rest from reference TRBV28 and TRBJ1-4, the complete variable domain is DVKVTQSSRYLVKRTGEKVFLECVQDMDHENMFWYRQDPGLGLRLIYFSYDVKMKEKGDIPEGYSVSREKKERFSLILESASTNQTSMYLCASSPLTGQYEKLFFGSGTQLSVL.

The rearrangement links TRBV4-2 to TRBJ2-1, with 8 bases identical to TRBD2. CDR1 LGHNA and CDR2 YNFKEQ come from the germline V gene. The V and J ends lost 3 bases and 0 bases, in that order; junction bases with no gene match: 4. CDR3 length equals 16 residues. The CDR3 sequence is CASSQERGSSYNEQFF. CDR3 nucleotide sequence: TGTGCCAGCAGCCAGGAGCGGGGGAGCTCCTACAATGAGCAGTTCTTC.

The chain couples TRBV29-1 to TRBJ2-3; D gene uncertain. CDR1 is SQVTM and CDR2 is ANQGSEA in the germline V gene. V lost 7 bases to trimming and J lost 2 bases, with 19 bases between them. The CDR3 loop spans 15 amino acids. CDR3 DNA: TGCAGCGGGGTGATACCTAGGACCGTCACAGATACGCAGTATTTT. Its protein is CSGVIPRTVTDTQYF.

This clone was counted once. The rearrangement uses TRBV6-5 and TRBJ1-2; D is perhaps TRBD1 (5 bases). CDR1 and CDR2 (germline): MNHEY, SVGAGI. V shed 0 bases and J shed 2 bases, with 10 bases lying between them. The CDR3 is made up of 15 amino acids. DNA for the CDR3: TGTGCCAGCAGTTACTCTTACCGACAGAACTATGGCTACACCTTC. Translated, it gives CASSYSYRQNYGYTF.